The 29 T cell receptor beta chains in this list originate from one sample, sequenced in a study of regulatory T cells in long-lasting Graves disease. Time point reported: newly diagnosed GD, antithyroid drugs for less than 3 months. RNA from PBMCs was the source of the TCR library. The TCR beta library used iRepertoire HTBI primers with Arm-PCR amplification of CDR3. TCRdb reprocessed the multiplex PCR reads via MiXCR and lists one record per CDR3 protein. The sample holds about 440,000 distinct CDR3 sequences, over 15% seen once. The sample also formed part of further work on T cells in Graves' hyperthyroidism and ophthalmopathy.

The specimen comprised peripheral blood mononuclear cells (PBMCs), sampled at new diagnosis, from a patient treated with antithyroid drugs. These receptors all come from a woman aged 25 to 39 with Graves disease.

The rearrangement joins TRBV7-9 to TRBJ2-2, with D hard to call. Germline CDR1 reads SEHNR; CDR2 reads FQNEAQ (reference sequence). V was shortened by 0 bases and J by 8 bases, with 7 bases between the two germline ends. The CDR3 covers 13 residues. CDR3 loop: CASSLASGGELFF. Written as DNA, the CDR3 is TGTGCCAGCAGCTTAGCCTCTGGAGGGGAGCTGTTTTTT. Variable domain in full (rest from reference TRBV7-9 and TRBJ2-2): DTGVSQNPRHKITKRGQNVTFRCDPISEHNRLYWYRQTLGQGPEFLTYFQNEAQLEKSRLLSDRFSAERPKGSFSTLEIQRTEQGDSAMYLCASSLASGGELFFGEGSRLTVL.

This clonotype has a count of ten or more. The rearrangement joins TRBV11-2 to TRBJ2-1; D remains ambiguous. The CDR3 is 14 amino acids. Trimming removed 5 bases at V and 5 bases at J, with 13 bases between. Germline V gives CDR1 SGHAT, CDR2 FQNNGV. The CDR3 DNA sequence: TGTGCCAGCAGCCAATTGGGTAGGAACAATGAGCAGTTCTTC. As protein: CASSQLGRNNEQFF.

This clonotype was counted many times. The rearrangement links TRBV5-4 to TRBJ1-1; D gene uncertain. V dropped 4 bases and J dropped 6 bases, with 7 bases sitting between them. This CDR3 has 11 amino acids. The germline V gene encodes CDR1 SGHNT and CDR2 YYREEE (reference sequence). CDR3 residues: CASSHGAEAFF. As DNA, the CDR3 is TGTGCCAGCAGCCACGGGGCTGAAGCTTTCTTT.

There are many counts of this clonotype. The chain joins TRBV20-1 to TRBJ1-1; D possibly corresponds to TRBD1 (6 bases). The CDR3 sequence is 14 residues long. Germline-derived CDR1 and CDR2 are DFQATT and SNEGSKA (reference sequence). V was cut by 3 bases and J by 6 bases, with 17 bases left in between. CDR3 coding DNA: TGCAGTGCTAGGGTGGGGGCCGTGGGTCCTGAAGCTTTCTTT. Its protein is CSARVGAVGPEAFF.

In this sample, this clonotype turned up many times. The genes are TRBV11-2 and TRBJ2-1, with 11 bases aligning to TRBD2. The CDR3 consists of 15 residues. With V trimmed by 1 base and J by 6 bases, 2 bases remained unmatched. Germline V gene data show CDR1 as SGHAT and CDR2 as FQNNGV. The CDR3 sequence: CASSLVTSGTNEQFF. The CDR3 DNA reads TGTGCCAGCAGCTTAGTGACTAGCGGGACCAATGAGCAGTTCTTC. Full variable domain (remainder filled in from reference TRBV11-2 and TRBJ2-1): EAGVAQSPRYKIIEKRQSVAFWCNPISGHATLYWYQQILGQGPKLLIQFQNNGVVDDSQLPKDRFSAERLKGVDSTLKIQPAKLEDSAVYLCASSLVTSGTNEQFFGPGTRLTVL.

CDR3 residues: CASSPWAVSNQPQHF. The CDR3 nucleotides are TGTGCCAGCAGTCCCTGGGCAGTAAGCAATCAGCCCCAGCATTTT. The chain is built from TRBV28 and TRBJ1-5; no definite D call. The germline gives CDR1 MDHEN, CDR2 SYDVKM. Trimming cost V 5 bases and J 1 base, with 12 bases left between them. The CDR3 is 15 residues long.

This clonotype was seen at least ten times. The rearrangement joins TRBV24-1 to TRBJ2-1; D possibly corresponds to TRBD1 (5 bases). V dropped 4 bases and J dropped 5 bases, with 14 bases sitting between them. The CDR3 is 15 amino acids. Germline V CDR1 and CDR2: KGHDR, SFDVKD. In DNA form, the CDR3 reads TGTGCCACCAGTGAGGGGCGGAGCATTCACAATGAGCAGTTCTTC. Its translation: CATSEGRSIHNEQFF.

This clonotype was seen a few times. The rearrangement uses TRBV2 and TRBJ2-1; unclear D gene. The end of the DNA fits TRBJ2-5 better, so the J call may be wrong. There are 11 residues in the CDR3. In germline, CDR1 is SNHLY, CDR2 FYNNEI. CDR3 sequence: CASNSQETQYF. In DNA form, the CDR3 reads TGTGCCAGCAACTCCCAAGAGACCCAGTACTTC.

This clonotype has only a few counts. The junction departs from germline at one end; a sequencing error may be responsible. The chain uses TRBV20-1 and TRBJ2-2; 8 positions agree with TRBD1. There are 14 residues in the CDR3. CDR1 and CDR2 (germline): DFQATT, SNEGSKA (reference sequence). CDR3 sequence reads: CSARRQGNAGELFF. DNA of the CDR3: TGCAGTGCTCGGAGACAGGGGAACGCCGGGGAGCTGTTTTTT.

This clonotype was detected many times. The V and J genes are TRBV7-8 and TRBJ2-7; 7 nucleotides match TRBD2. J lost 9 bases, V lost 5 bases, and 10 bases had no gene match. Germline V lookup: CDR1 SGHVS, CDR2 FQNEAQ. CDR3 length: 13 residues. CDR3 residues: CASSPRGSGLQYF. CDR3 nucleotide sequence: TGTGCCAGCAGCCCCCGCGGGAGCGGTTTGCAGTACTTC.

This clonotype was picked up many times. This chain links TRBV29-1 with TRBJ2-3; TRBD2 matches 8 bases. This CDR3 is built from 17 residues. Per the germline V gene, CDR1 is SQVTM and CDR2 is ANQGSEA. Trimming cost V 4 bases and J 1 base; bases outside gene matches: 13. The CDR3 bases are TGCAGCGTTGCTCCCCAGGTGGCTAGCGGGCGCACAGATACGCAGTATTTT. It translates to CSVAPQVASGRTDTQYF.

This clonotype was seen ten or more times. The rearrangement joins TRBV5-1 to TRBJ2-7; no definite D call. V dropped 0 bases and J dropped 2 bases, with 12 bases sitting between them. The CDR3 runs 15 residues. Looked up from germline, CDR1 is SGHRS and CDR2 is YFSETQ. This chain's CDR3 is CASSLAPGQTYEQYF. In nucleotides, the CDR3 is TGCGCCAGCAGCTTGGCCCCAGGCCAAACCTACGAGCAGTACTTC. Full variable domain (rest looked up from reference TRBV5-1 and TRBJ2-7): KAGVTQTPRYLIKTRGQQVTLSCSPISGHRSVSWYQQTPGQGLQFLFEYFSETQRNKGNFPGRFSGRQFSNSRSEMNVSTLELGDSALYLCASSLAPGQTYEQYFGPGTRLTVT.

The table lists this clonotype with a few counts. The chain couples TRBV28 to TRBJ1-6; no reliable D call. The V end lost 5 bases, the J end lost 13 bases, and 9 bases lay between the germline ends. This CDR3 spans 11 amino acids. Germline CDR1 reads MDHEN; CDR2 reads SYDVKM. The DNA for the CDR3 is TGTGCCAGCAGTCAAGGGAGTCCCCTCCACTTT. Translating it yields CASSQGSPLHF.

At least ten counts were recorded for this clonotype. V is TRBV18 and J is TRBJ1-6; D call uncertain. The CDR3 loop spans 16 amino acids. V lost 3 bases to trimming and J lost 0 bases, with 9 bases between them. The germline CDR1 and CDR2 sequences are KGHSH and LQKENI. CDR3 region: CASSPDASSYNSPLHF. CDR3 sequence (DNA): TGTGCCAGCTCACCGGACGCGAGCTCCTATAATTCACCCCTCCACTTT.

The J gene is TRBJ2-5, the V gene TRBV2; 10 bases are a match to TRBD2. This CDR3 is 14 amino acids long. Losses at the gene ends were 7 bases for V and 3 bases for J; bases not matched to a gene: 5. Germline-derived CDR1 and CDR2 are SNHLY and FYNNEI. The CDR3 is CASMGLASEETQYF. The CDR3 DNA reads TGTGCCAGCATGGGACTAGCGTCGGAAGAGACCCAGTACTTC.

A remark on this clonotype: With a much larger clone just one base away, this may be a read error. This rearrangement joins TRBV6-1 to TRBJ1-2; D gene unclear. Germline V gives CDR1 MNHNS, CDR2 SASEGT. The CDR3 covers 11 residues. CDR3 protein: CATYSNYGYIF. The CDR3 DNA reads TGTGCCACCTACTCCAACTATGGCTACATCTTC.

This clonotype was detected a few times. This chain uses TRBV6-5 with TRBJ2-1, with TRBD2 identical over 16 bases. Per germline, CDR1 MNHEY and CDR2 SVGAGI. The CDR3 length is 15 residues. V lost 2 bases, J lost 8 bases, and 0 bases stayed unmatched. CDR3 sequence (DNA): TGTGCCAGCAGTTACGGGACTAGCGGGAGGGATGAGCAGTTCTTC. As protein: CASSYGTSGRDEQFF.

V usage is TRBV6-1 and J usage is TRBJ2-7; 8 nucleotides align to TRBD1. This CDR3 has 16 residues. Per germline, CDR1 MNHNS and CDR2 SASEGT. V was pared by 5 bases and J by 4 bases, with 13 bases of the junction left unmatched. The CDR3 is CASSPSGQAPSYEQYF. CDR3 bases: TGTGCCAGCAGTCCATCGGGACAGGCGCCTTCATACGAGCAGTACTTC.

This chain joins TRBV14 and TRBJ2-1, with D possibly matching TRBD2 (6 bases). Trimming removed 2 bases at V and 6 bases at J, with 17 bases between. CDR1 and CDR2 (germline): SGHDN, FVKESK. CDR3 size: 16 residues. CDR3 sequence reads: CASSQTRFGRINEQFF. For the CDR3, the DNA is TGTGCCAGCAGCCAAACCCGTTTCGGGAGAATCAATGAGCAGTTCTTC.

This clonotype was counted only a few times. The chain combines TRBV5-1 with TRBJ2-6, with D tentatively TRBD1 (5 bases). In germline, CDR1 is SGHRS, CDR2 YFSETQ. The CDR3 is made up of 14 amino acids. Trimming pared 6 bases from V and 4 bases from J, leaving 11 bases between. CDR3 sequence: CASIDSSGANVLTF. CDR3 bases: TGCGCCAGCATAGACAGCTCCGGGGCCAACGTCCTGACTTTC. Variable domain in full (rest from reference TRBV5-1 and TRBJ2-6): KAGVTQTPRYLIKTRGQQVTLSCSPISGHRSVSWYQQTPGQGLQFLFEYFSETQRNKGNFPGRFSGRQFSNSRSEMNVSTLELGDSALYLCASIDSSGANVLTFGAGSRLTVL.

This clonotype was detected ten times or more. V and J are TRBV18 and TRBJ1-1; no clear D gene. V was pared by 1 base and J by 5 bases, with 11 bases between. Germline assignment: CDR1 KGHSH and CDR2 LQKENI. The CDR3 spans 14 residues. DNA of the CDR3: TGTGCCAGCTCACCACTGGGCACGGGAACTGAAGCTTTCTTT. Encoded protein: CASSPLGTGTEAFF.

This clonotype is labeled medium-sized. The chain links TRBV28 to TRBJ2-4, with TRBD1 matching over 7 bases. The CDR3 extends over 15 amino acids. Per the germline V gene, CDR1 is MDHEN and CDR2 is SYDVKM. With V trimmed by 5 bases and J by 3 bases, 7 bases remained unmatched. CDR3 nucleotides: TGTGCCAGCAGTCGAGGGACAGCGTACAAAAACATTCAGTACTTC. The encoded protein is CASSRGTAYKNIQYF.

This clonotype was observed a few times. The V gene is TRBV15, the J gene TRBJ1-5; D ambiguous. Trimming left V 0 bases short and J 5 bases short, with 5 bases between. The CDR3 spans 13 residues. Germline V gene sequence: CDR1 LNHNV, CDR2 YYDKDF (reference sequence). The CDR3 sequence is CATSRETDQPQHF. In DNA, the CDR3 is TGTGCCACCAGCAGAGAGACGGATCAGCCCCAGCATTTT.

This clonotype was observed at least ten times. The chain recombines TRBV7-9 with TRBJ2-1, with TRBD1 as a possible D gene (6 bases). CDR1 is SEHNR, CDR2 FQNEAQ, per germline (reference sequence). Trimming left V 5 bases short and J 4 bases short, with 21 bases between. This CDR3 is built from 17 residues. This CDR3 is CASSQAWGHQRYNEQFF. As DNA, the CDR3 is TGTGCCAGCAGCCAAGCCTGGGGGCACCAGAGATACAATGAGCAGTTCTTC.

This clonotype has a count of ten or more. This sequence joins TRBV12-3 or TRBV12-4 and TRBJ2-1; 7 positions match TRBD2. CDR3 size: 19 residues. The V gene end was trimmed by 6 bases and the J gene end by 4 bases; junction bases not matched to a gene: 21. The CDR3 loop reads CASSRDVWEGSKGYNEQFF. CDR3 nucleotide sequence: TGTGCCAGCAGCCGTGACGTTTGGGAGGGGAGCAAGGGGTACAATGAGCAGTTCTTC.

A few counts support this clonotype. The DNA for the CDR3 is TGTGCCACCAGTGATTTGGACCCGGGACTAGCGGGAGGTGAGCAGTTCTTC. The encoded protein is CATSDLDPGLAGGEQFF. J is TRBJ2-1 and V is TRBV24-1; 15 bases agree with TRBD2. Germline CDR1 reads KGHDR; CDR2 reads SFDVKD. V was pared by 0 bases and J by 9 bases, with 5 bases of the junction left unmatched. The CDR3 consists of 17 residues.

The sample holds many counts of this clonotype. The chain links TRBV20-1 to TRBJ2-1; 8 bases align to TRBD2. This CDR3 has 15 residues. After removal of 0 bases from V and 6 bases from J, the junction contained 7 bases not matched to a gene. Germline V gene lookup returns CDR1 DFQATT and CDR2 SNEGSKA (reference sequence). CDR3 loop: CSARDPLAGINEQFF. In DNA, the CDR3 is TGCAGTGCTAGAGATCCGCTAGCGGGTATCAATGAGCAGTTCTTC.

The V gene is TRBV2, the J gene TRBJ2-3; D gene unclear. The V gene's germline CDR1 is SNHLY and CDR2 FYNNEI. V was pared by 6 bases and J by 2 bases, with 18 bases between. CDR3 size: 16 residues. CDR3 amino acids: CASSLGSFTPTDTQYF. The CDR3, as DNA: TGTGCCAGCAGCTTAGGGTCCTTTACTCCCACAGATACGCAGTATTTT.

This clonotype was recorded at least ten times. V gene TRBV24-1 combines with J gene TRBJ2-3, with D possibly TRBD1 on 6 matching bases. V was clipped by 1 base and J by 2 bases, with 15 bases between them. The CDR3 consists of 17 residues. From germline, CDR1 is KGHDR and CDR2 SFDVKD. CDR3 residues: CATSDFVTGLLTDTQYF. CDR3 DNA: TGTGCCACCAGTGATTTCGTTACAGGGCTCCTCACAGATACGCAGTATTTT.